This T cell receptor (beta chain) emerged from a study of response to subunit inactivated influenza vaccine. Study findings and constraints: Each seasonal influenza vaccination, the authors suggested, recruits few new T cells.

In regard to this clonotype: Its specificity is not known.

One entry per CDR3 protein, called by TCRdb with MiXCR from the RT-PCR reads. The table lists about 650,000 distinct CDR3 sequences, more than 15% of them singletons. The length of the CDR3 is 13 residues. V lost 7 bases and J lost 5; bases outside the gene matches: 4. Germline assignment: CDR1 SNHLY and CDR2 FYNNEI. The TCR sequence derives from a man aged 45 to 65 who received an inactivated influenza vaccine. This chain connects TRBV2 to TRBJ2-5; the match to TRBD1 covers 10 bases. The source material was PBMCs from blood, sampled 11 to 12 days after vaccination. The CDR3 DNA reads TGTGCCAGCACCGGGACAGGGGACGAGACCCAGTACTTC. Protein product: CASTGTGDETQYF.